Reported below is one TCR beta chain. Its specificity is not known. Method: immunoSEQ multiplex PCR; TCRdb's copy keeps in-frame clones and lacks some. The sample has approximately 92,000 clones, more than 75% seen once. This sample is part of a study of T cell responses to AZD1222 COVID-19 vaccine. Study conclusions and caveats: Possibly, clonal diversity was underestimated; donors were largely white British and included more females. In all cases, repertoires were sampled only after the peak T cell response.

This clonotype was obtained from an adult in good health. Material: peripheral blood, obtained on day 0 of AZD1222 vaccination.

For the CDR3, the DNA is TGCGCCAGCAGCCAGGCTCCTGGGACAGAGAATTCACCCCTCCACTTT. As protein: CASSQAPGTENSPLHF. The rearrangement joins TRBV4-3 to TRBJ1-6; 7 bases fit TRBD1. J lost 7 bases, V lost 3 bases, and 9 bases had no gene match. Germline-derived CDR1 and CDR2 are LGHNA and YSLEER. The CDR3 consists of 16 residues.